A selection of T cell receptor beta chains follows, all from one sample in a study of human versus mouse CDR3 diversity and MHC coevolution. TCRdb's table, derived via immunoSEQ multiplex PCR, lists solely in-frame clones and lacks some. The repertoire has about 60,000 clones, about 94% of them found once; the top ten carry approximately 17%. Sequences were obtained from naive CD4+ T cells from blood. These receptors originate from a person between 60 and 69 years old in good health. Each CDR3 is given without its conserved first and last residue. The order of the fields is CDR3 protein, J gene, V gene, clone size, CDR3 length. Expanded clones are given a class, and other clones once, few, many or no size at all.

ASSAGGSGRPETQY TRBJ2-5 TRBV9 . 14
ASSLVGGEGYT TRBJ1-2 TRBV5-1 few 11
ASRERQGYEQY TRBJ2-7 TRBV10-2 . 11
ASSLSRTGIETQY TRBJ2-5 TRBV11-2 . 13
ASSLGGIEHGYT TRBJ1-2 TRBV11-2 . 12
ASSPSGQGAGTGELF TRBJ2-2 TRBV18 . 15
ASRPGLGTDTQY TRBJ2-3 TRBV6-5 . 12
ASSLALSGNTIY TRBJ1-3 TRBV5-1 . 12
ASGASGINNEQF TRBJ2-1 TRBV7-3 once 12
ASSIDRDRGGETQY TRBJ2-5 TRBV5-4 once 14
ASNPDGQNYGYT TRBJ1-2 TRBV5-1 . 12
ASSQEGSYGYT TRBJ1-2 TRBV4-2 . 11
ASSFDRVDTQY TRBJ2-3 TRBV5-4 . 11
ASSLVGGRYNEQF TRBJ2-1 TRBV7-9 . 13
AVPGQFFYLSEQY TRBJ2-7 TRBV6-1 . 13
ASSTGISRIGEKLF TRBJ1-4 TRBV19 few 14
ASSSSGEYEAF TRBJ1-1 TRBV6-5 . 11
ASSLIRGETQY TRBJ2-5 TRBV11-1 . 11
ASSPGTRNTEAF TRBJ1-1 TRBV4-2 once 12
ASSISTAPSTLH TRBJ1-6 TRBV19 . 12
ASSLVGASNEKLF TRBJ1-4 TRBV7-9 . 13
ASSTHATPRGYT TRBJ1-2 TRBV19 . 12
ASSSIFPGLAGGEQETQY TRBJ2-5 TRBV5-1 . 18
ASSLPRAMNTEAF TRBJ1-1 TRBV5-6 . 13
ASSQSKLSSYEQY TRBJ2-7 TRBV23-1 . 13